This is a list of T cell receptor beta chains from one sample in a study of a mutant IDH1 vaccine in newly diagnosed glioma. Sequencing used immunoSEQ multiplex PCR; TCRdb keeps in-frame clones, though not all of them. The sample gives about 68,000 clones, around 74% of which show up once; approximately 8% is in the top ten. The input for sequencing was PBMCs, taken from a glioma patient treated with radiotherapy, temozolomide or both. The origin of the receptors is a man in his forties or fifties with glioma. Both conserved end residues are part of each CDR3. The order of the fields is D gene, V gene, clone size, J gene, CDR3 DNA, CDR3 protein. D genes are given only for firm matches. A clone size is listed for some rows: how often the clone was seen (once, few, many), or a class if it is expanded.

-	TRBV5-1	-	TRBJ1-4	TGCGCCAGCAGCTTGGATGGGCCGGGGGAAAAACTGTTTTTT	CASSLDGPGEKLFF
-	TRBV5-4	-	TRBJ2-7	TGTGCCAGCAGCTTGATAGGCCAGGGGCCCCAGGGCTACGAGCAGTACTTC	CASSLIGQGPQGYEQYF
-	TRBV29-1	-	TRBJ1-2	TGCAGCGTTGAAATAATGTTGGGATCTTATGGCTACACCTTC	CSVEIMLGSYGYTF
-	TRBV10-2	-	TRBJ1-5	TGCGCCAGCAGTGACGGAAGCAATCAGCCCCAGCATTTT	CASSDGSNQPQHF
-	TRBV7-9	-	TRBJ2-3	TGTGCCAGCAGCCTAAGTCGGGATACGCAGTATTTT	CASSLSRDTQYF
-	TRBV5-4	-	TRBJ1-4	TGTGCCAGCAGCGACAGTAATGAAAAACTGTTTTTT	CASSDSNEKLFF
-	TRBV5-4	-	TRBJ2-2	TGTGCCAGCACCTCTCTCCCCGCGAACACCGGGGAGCTGTTTTTT	CASTSLPANTGELFF
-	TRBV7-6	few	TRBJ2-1	TGTGCCAGCAGCCCAGGGGTAATCAGTGAGCAGTTCTTC	CASSPGVISEQFF
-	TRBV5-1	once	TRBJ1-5	TGCGCCAGCAGCTTGGAGGGCTATAGCAATCAGCCCCAGCATTTT	CASSLEGYSNQPQHF
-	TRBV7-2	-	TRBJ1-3	TGTGCCAGCAGCTTAAAGTTCTCTGGAAACACCATATATTTT	CASSLKFSGNTIYF
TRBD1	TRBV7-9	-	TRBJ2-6	TGTGCCAGCAGCTTCGGGACAGGGGGCTCTGGGGCCAACGTCCTGACTTTC	CASSFGTGGSGANVLTF
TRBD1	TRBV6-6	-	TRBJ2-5	TGTGCCAGCAATTCCGGACAGGGGGACTGGGAGACCCAGTACTTC	CASNSGQGDWETQYF
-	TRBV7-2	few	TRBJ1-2	TGTGCCAGCAGCGCCCCTAACTATGGCTACACCTTC	CASSAPNYGYTF
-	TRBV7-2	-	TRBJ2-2	TGTGCCAGCAGCCCCCAGGCGGGATGGAACACCGGGGAGCTGTTTTTT	CASSPQAGWNTGELFF
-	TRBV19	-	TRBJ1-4	TGTGCCAGTAGTATCCGAGGAGGCACTAATGAAAAACTGTTTTTT	CASSIRGGTNEKLFF
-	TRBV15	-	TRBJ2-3	TGTGCCACCAGCAGTTCCGCCCCCGATACGCAGTATTTT	CATSSSAPDTQYF
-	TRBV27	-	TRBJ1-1	TGTGCCAGCAGTCTCCGGAGGGGGGACACTGAAGCTTTCTTT	CASSLRRGDTEAFF
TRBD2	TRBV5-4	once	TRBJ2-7	TGTGCCAGCAGCCTGGGGGGGGAACTAGCGGGGGGCTCCTACGAGCAGTACTTC	CASSLGGELAGGSYEQYF
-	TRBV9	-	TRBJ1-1	TGTGCCAGCAGCCCACGACAGCAGCAGAACACTGAAGCTTTCTTT	CASSPRQQQNTEAFF
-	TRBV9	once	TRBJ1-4	TGTGCCAGCAGCGTAGCCGCAACTAATGAAAAACTGTTTTTT	CASSVAATNEKLFF
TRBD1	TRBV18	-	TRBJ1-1	TGTGCCAGCTCACGCCGGACAGGGGATCACACTGAAGCTTTCTTT	CASSRRTGDHTEAFF
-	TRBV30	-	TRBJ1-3	TGTGCCTGGAAAGTCTCTGGAAACACCATATATTTT	CAWKVSGNTIYF
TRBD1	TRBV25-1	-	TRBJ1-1	TGTGCCAGCAGTAGGGGGACAGAGAACACTGAAGCTTTCTTT	CASSRGTENTEAFF
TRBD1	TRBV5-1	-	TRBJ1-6	TGCGCCAGCACCCCTGGGACAGGTCTTGGACCCCTCCACTTT	CASTPGTGLGPLHF
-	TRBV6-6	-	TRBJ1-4	TGTGCCAGCAGTTCCCCCAGGGGCACTGATGAAAAACTGTTTTTT	CASSSPRGTDEKLFF
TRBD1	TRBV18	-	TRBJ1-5	TGTGCCAGCTCACCGGGAACAGGGGGCGCGGAGCCCCAGCATTTT	CASSPGTGGAEPQHF
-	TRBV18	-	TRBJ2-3	TGTGCCAGCTCAACTCAGGGGGGGCCTCTAGATACGCAGTATTTT	CASSTQGGPLDTQYF
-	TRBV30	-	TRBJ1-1	TGTGCCTGGTTCCGGCGGCAGGCCGGACTCAAAGCTTTCTTT	CAWFRRQAGLKAFF
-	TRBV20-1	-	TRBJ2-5	TGCAGTGCTAGAGCTGAAGAGACCCAGTACTTC	CSARAEETQYF
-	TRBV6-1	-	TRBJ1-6	TGTGCCAGCAGTGAAGTGGGCGGGAGCTCCTATAATTCACCCCTCCACTTT	CASSEVGGSSYNSPLHF
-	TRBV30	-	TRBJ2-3	TGTGCCTGGAGCCTATCCTTCAGGGATACGCAGTATTTT	CAWSLSFRDTQYF
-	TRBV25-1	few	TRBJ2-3	TGTGCCAGCAGTGAATATGGAAGCACAGATACGCAGTATTTT	CASSEYGSTDTQYF
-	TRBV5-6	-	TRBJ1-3	TGTGCCAGCAGCTTACCGGGACGGTCCTTTGGAAACACCATATATTTT	CASSLPGRSFGNTIYF
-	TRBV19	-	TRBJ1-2	TGTGCCAGTAGTATAGGTGGTGCCTATGGCTACACCTTC	CASSIGGAYGYTF
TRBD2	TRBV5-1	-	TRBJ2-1	TGCGCCAGCAGCTTCGGGACTAGCGGGGGGGCCTACAATGAGCAGTTCTTC	CASSFGTSGGAYNEQFF
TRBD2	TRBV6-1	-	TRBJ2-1	TGTGCCAGCAGTGAAAACCCTAGCGGGGATGAGCAGTTCTTC	CASSENPSGDEQFF
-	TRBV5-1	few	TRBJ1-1	TGCGCCAGCAGCTCCGGTGGTCTTAGTGAAGCTTTCTTT	CASSSGGLSEAFF
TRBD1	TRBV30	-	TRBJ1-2	TGTGCCTGGAGTTCCCAGGGGGCGCGAGGATATGGCTACACCTTC	CAWSSQGARGYGYTF
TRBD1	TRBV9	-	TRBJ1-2	TGTGCCAGCAGCGTAGGAGACAGGGTTGGCTATGGCTACACCTTC	CASSVGDRVGYGYTF
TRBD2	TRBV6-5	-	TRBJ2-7	TGTGCCAGCCGAGCGGGGCCGGGTGAGCAGTACTTC	CASRAGPGEQYF
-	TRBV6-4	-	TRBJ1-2	TGTGCCAGCAGTGAAAGCTCCTTCAGTGGCTACACCTTC	CASSESSFSGYTF
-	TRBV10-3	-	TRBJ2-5	TGTGCCATCAGTGCCCCAGGGGCCGGGGAGACCCAGTACTTC	CAISAPGAGETQYF
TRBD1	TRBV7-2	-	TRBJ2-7	TGTGCCAGCAGCAAAGGACAGGGCACCTACGAGCAGTACTTC	CASSKGQGTYEQYF
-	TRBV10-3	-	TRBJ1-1	TGTGCCATCAGCACAGGGCTAGGGAACACTGAAGCTTTCTTT	CAISTGLGNTEAFF
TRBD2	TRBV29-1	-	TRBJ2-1	TGCAGCGTTGCCCTCCTGGGACTAGCGGTGCCGTTGGATGAGCAGTTCTTC	CSVALLGLAVPLDEQFF
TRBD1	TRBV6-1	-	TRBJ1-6	TGTGCCAGCAACGGACAGGGGGATTATAATTCACCCCTCCACTTT	CASNGQGDYNSPLHF